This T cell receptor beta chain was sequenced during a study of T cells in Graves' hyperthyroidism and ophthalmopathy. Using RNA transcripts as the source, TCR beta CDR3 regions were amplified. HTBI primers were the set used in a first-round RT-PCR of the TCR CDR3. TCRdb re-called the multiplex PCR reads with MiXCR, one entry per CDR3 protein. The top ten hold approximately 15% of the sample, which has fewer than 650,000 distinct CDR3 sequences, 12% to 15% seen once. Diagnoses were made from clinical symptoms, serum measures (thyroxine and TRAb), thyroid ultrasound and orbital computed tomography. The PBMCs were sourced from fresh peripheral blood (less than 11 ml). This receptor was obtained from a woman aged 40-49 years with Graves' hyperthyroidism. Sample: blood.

The CDR3 nucleotides are TGCGCCAGCAGCTTGGAGGCAGGAGATCAGCCCCAGCATTTT. Translating it yields CASSLEAGDQPQHF. V gene TRBV5-1 combines with J gene TRBJ1-5; the D is unclear. CDR1 SGHRS and CDR2 YFSETQ come from the germline V gene. V shed 0 bases and J shed 5 bases, with 9 bases lying between them. The length of the CDR3 is 14 residues.